Below, 11 T cell receptor beta chains from the same sample are listed, as sequenced in a study of identical twins. MiXCR was run by TCRdb on the 5' RACE reads, yielding one entry per CDR3 protein. The data show 500,000 or so distinct CDR3 sequences, more than 13% seen once. These data also formed part of another study, on yellow fever vaccine responses in identical twins.

Material for sequencing was CD4+ T cells sorted from blood. Receptor source: a woman between 18 and 29 years old in good health.

The rearrangement uses TRBV12-3 or TRBV12-4 and TRBJ2-3, with D perhaps TRBD2 (5 bases). The CDR3 runs 14 residues. Trimming shortened V by 4 bases and J by 0 bases, and 8 bases separated the two germline ends. CDR3 loop: CASSWRASTDTQYF. In DNA, the CDR3 is TGTGCCAGCAGTTGGCGGGCAAGCACAGATACGCAGTATTTT.

The chain couples TRBV12-3 or TRBV12-4 to TRBJ2-7; 9 nucleotides align to TRBD1. J was trimmed by 7 bases and V by 3 bases; bases with no gene match: 7. This CDR3 has 14 amino acids. CDR3 coding DNA: TGTGCCAGCAGTTTCGAGGGACAGGGTAAAGAGCAGTACTTC. Its translation: CASSFEGQGKEQYF.

This sequence joins TRBV28 and TRBJ2-7; weak D call: TRBD2 (5 bases). This CDR3 contains 15 residues. The ends were cut back, 1 base at V and 2 bases at J, with 12 bases in the middle. The germline V gene has CDR1 MDHEN and CDR2 SYDVKM. The CDR3 nucleotides read TGTGCCAGCAGTTTATTGGGTAGCGTAGCCTACGAGCAGTACTTC. This codes for CASSLLGSVAYEQYF.

J is TRBJ2-5 and V is TRBV20-1, with D maybe TRBD2 (6 bases). From germline, CDR1 is DFQATT and CDR2 SNEGSKA (reference sequence). The CDR3 length is 16 residues. The ends were cut back, 2 bases at V and 1 base at J, with 17 bases in the middle. CDR3: CSARQNSGGLQETQYF. As DNA, the CDR3 is TGCAGTGCTAGACAAAATAGCGGAGGGCTCCAAGAGACCCAGTACTTC.

V is TRBV18 and J is TRBJ2-7, with D possibly matching TRBD1 (6 bases). Trimming pared 3 bases from V and 6 bases from J, leaving 9 bases between. Germline values: CDR1 KGHSH, CDR2 LQKENI. The CDR3 consists of 12 residues. The DNA for the CDR3 is TGTGCCAGCTCACCCACGGACAGCGAGCAGTACTTC. Its translation is CASSPTDSEQYF.

The chain employs TRBV6-1 and TRBJ2-2, with D perhaps matching TRBD1 (5 bases). CDR3 length equals 14 residues. Trimming removed 7 bases from V and 0 bases from J, with 9 bases in between. The germline CDR1 and CDR2 sequences are MNHNS and SASEGT. The CDR3 coding sequence is TGTGCCAGCAAATCGGACACGAACACCGGGGAGCTGTTTTTT. Protein product: CASKSDTNTGELFF.

With respect to this clonotype: An end of the junction differs from the germline gene, which may be a read error. The rearrangement joins TRBV4-3 to TRBJ2-2; D is ambiguous. This CDR3 is built from 13 residues. Germline V gives CDR1 LGHNA, CDR2 YSLEER. The CDR3 here is CARRFRNTGELFF. The CDR3 DNA is TGCGCCCGCAGGTTTCGGAACACCGGGGAGCTGTTTTTT.

The J gene is TRBJ1-6, the V gene TRBV27, with a weak D call TRBD1 (5 bases). V was cut by 3 bases and J by 9 bases, with 18 bases left in between. This CDR3 has 16 amino acids. The germline CDR1 and CDR2 sequences are MNHEY and SMNVEV (reference sequence). The CDR3 here is CASSFLSGQYSSPLHF. CDR3 DNA sequence: TGTGCCAGCAGTTTTTTGAGCGGACAATACAGTTCACCCCTCCACTTT.

This clonotype showed up just a few times. The chain has TRBV4-3 and TRBJ2-1; D is unresolved. The CDR3 totals 17 residues. The ends were cut back, 1 base at V and 0 bases at J, with 13 bases in the middle. Germline lookup yields CDR1 LGHNA and CDR2 YSLEER. This chain's CDR3 is CASSQGAKASSYNEQFF. The CDR3 nucleotides are TGCGCCAGCAGCCAAGGGGCCAAGGCTAGCTCCTACAATGAGCAGTTCTTC.

The chain couples TRBV5-1 to TRBJ2-1; TRBD2 matches 13 bases. V was pared by 0 bases and J by 7 bases, with 10 bases of the junction left unmatched. CDR3 size: 18 residues. CDR1 and CDR2 from the germline V gene are SGHRS and YFSETQ. CDR3 DNA sequence: TGCGCCAGCAGCTTGGCAATACTAGCGGGAGGGCCGGGGAATGAGCAGTTCTTC. It translates to CASSLAILAGGPGNEQFF.

This clonotype was seen a handful of times. V gene TRBV28 combines with J gene TRBJ2-4; D gene unclear. Per the germline V gene, CDR1 is MDHEN and CDR2 is SYDVKM. Trimming stripped 7 bases from V and 8 bases from J, with 12 bases between. This CDR3 is 12 amino acids long. CDR3 loop: CASTRPPDIQYF. The CDR3 DNA is TGTGCCAGCACCAGGCCACCTGACATTCAGTACTTC.